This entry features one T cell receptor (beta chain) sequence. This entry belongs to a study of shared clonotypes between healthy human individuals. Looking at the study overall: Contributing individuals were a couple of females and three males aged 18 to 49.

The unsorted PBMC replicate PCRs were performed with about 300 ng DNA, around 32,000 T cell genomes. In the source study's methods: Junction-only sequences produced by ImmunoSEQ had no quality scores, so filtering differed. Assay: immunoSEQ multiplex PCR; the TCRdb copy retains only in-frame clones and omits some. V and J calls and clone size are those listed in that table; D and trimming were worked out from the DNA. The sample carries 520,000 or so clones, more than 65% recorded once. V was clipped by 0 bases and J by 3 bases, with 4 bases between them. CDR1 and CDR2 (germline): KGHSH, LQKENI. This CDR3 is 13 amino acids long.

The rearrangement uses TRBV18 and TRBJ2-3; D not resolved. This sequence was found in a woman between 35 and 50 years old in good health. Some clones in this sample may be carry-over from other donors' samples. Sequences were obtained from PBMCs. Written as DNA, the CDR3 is TGTGCCAGCTCACCACCCTATACAGATACGCAGTATTTT. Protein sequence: CASSPPYTDTQYF.